This T cell receptor beta chain was identified during a study of blood T cell repertoires in COVID-19. Across the whole study: The samples span acute and convalescent COVID-19 from the United States, Italy and Spain.

V was pared by 4 bases and J by 8 bases, with 11 bases between. CDR3 length: 12 residues. The germline CDR1 and CDR2 sequences are MNHEY and SMNVEV (reference sequence). Per the authors' pipeline: Counts of nucleated cells, estimated from reference gene primer amplification, were obtained. Data came from immunoSEQ multiplex PCR; TCRdb stores just in-frame clones and leaves some out. V and J calls plus clone size are reproduced from that table; the DNA served to infer D and trimming. This table holds over 350,000 clones, just under 90% found once. Everyone who took part was roughly 18 to 89 years old, and they came from over 20 US areas. Cohorts were determined from participant-reported clinical history.

The genes are TRBV27 and TRBJ1-2; D is undetermined. This receptor was taken from a woman aged 45-59 years who had recovered from COVID-19. The specimen sequenced was PBMCs or T cells enriched from blood (not recorded which). CDR3 residues: CASSSRGWGYTF. In DNA, the CDR3 is TGTGCCAGCAGTTCCCGGGGTTGGGGCTACACCTTC.